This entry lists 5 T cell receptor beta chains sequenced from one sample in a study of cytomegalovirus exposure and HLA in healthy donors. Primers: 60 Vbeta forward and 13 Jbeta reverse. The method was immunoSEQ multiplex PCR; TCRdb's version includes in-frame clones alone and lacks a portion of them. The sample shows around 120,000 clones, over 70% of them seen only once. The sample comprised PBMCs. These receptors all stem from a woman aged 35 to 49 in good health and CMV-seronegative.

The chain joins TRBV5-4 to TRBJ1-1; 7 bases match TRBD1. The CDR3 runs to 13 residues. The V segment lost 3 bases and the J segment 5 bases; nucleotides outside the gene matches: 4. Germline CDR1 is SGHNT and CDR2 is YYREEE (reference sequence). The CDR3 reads CASSSWTGTEAFF. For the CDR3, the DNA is TGTGCCAGCAGCTCATGGACAGGTACTGAAGCTTTCTTT.

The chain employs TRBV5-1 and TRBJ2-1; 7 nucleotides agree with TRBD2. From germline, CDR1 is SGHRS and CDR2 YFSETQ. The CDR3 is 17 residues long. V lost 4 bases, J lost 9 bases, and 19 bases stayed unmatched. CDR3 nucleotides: TGCGCCAGCAGCCGGGCCTCCCAAGGCGGGAGTAGGGGTGAGCAGTTCTTC. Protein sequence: CASSRASQGGSRGEQFF.

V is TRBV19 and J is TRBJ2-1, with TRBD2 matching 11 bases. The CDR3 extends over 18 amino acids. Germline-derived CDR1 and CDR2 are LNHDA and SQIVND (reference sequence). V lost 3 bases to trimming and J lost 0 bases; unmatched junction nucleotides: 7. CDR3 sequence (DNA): TGTGCCAGTAGTATGGGGACTAGCGGATACAGCTCCTACAATGAGCAGTTCTTC. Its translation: CASSMGTSGYSSYNEQFF.

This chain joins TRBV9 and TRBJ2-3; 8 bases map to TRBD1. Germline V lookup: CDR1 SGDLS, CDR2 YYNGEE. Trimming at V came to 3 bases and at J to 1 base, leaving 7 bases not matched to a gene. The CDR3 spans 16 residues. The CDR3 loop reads CASSGQGMGGTDTQYF. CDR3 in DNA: TGTGCCAGCAGCGGACAGGGGATGGGTGGCACAGATACGCAGTATTTT.

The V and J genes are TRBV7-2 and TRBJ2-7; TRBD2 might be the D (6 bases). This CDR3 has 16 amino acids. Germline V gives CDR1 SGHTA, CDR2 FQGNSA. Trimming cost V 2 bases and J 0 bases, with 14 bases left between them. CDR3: CASSLFSGGASYEQYF. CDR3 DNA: TGTGCCAGCAGCTTATTCTCGGGCGGGGCCTCCTACGAGCAGTACTTC.